This note documents a single T cell receptor beta chain sequence. These data are taken from a study of blood T cell repertoires in COVID-19. At the level of the study: Collection of acute and convalescent COVID-19 samples took place in the United States, Italy and Spain. T cells, B-cell-depleted T cells, or PBMCs provided the cDNA or gDNA that served as material.

The authors' processing: Reference gene primer amplification gave estimated nucleated cell counts. Method: immunoSEQ multiplex PCR; TCRdb's copy keeps in-frame clones and lacks some. The V and J calls and the clone size are those of that table, but D and trimming were determined from the DNA. Of a few hundred thousand clones listed, 80% to 90% were seen once; the top ten hold under 6.5%. V trimming: 3 bases; J trimming: 6 bases; junction bases outside the gene matches: 7. The CDR3 spans 13 residues. Germline loops: CDR1 GTSNPN, CDR2 SVGIG (reference sequence). The chain is built from TRBV30 and TRBJ1-1; 7 bases line up with TRBD1. Specimen: peripheral blood. This receptor was taken from a man aged 60 to 75 with acute or convalescent COVID-19. The CDR3 protein is CAWRKDRRAEAFF. CDR3 coding DNA: TGTGCCTGGAGAAAGGACAGGCGAGCTGAAGCTTTCTTT.